The entry below describes one T cell receptor beta chain. Its antigen is undetermined. Using immunoSEQ multiplex PCR, the repertoire was profiled, and TCRdb retains in-frame clones only, with some absent. The sample has 55,000 to 75,000 clones; roughly 88% are singletons. Germline lookup yields CDR1 LGHNA and CDR2 YSLEER. The germline V and J ends were trimmed by 4 bases and 0 bases, with 13 bases remaining between them. The CDR3 spans 15 residues. These data are taken from a study of OX40 agonist ivuxolimab in advanced cancers. Study overall: Participants could have had prior anti-PD-1, anti-PD-L1 or anti-CTLA-4 therapy, and about 40% had some. Three patients, one with hepatocellular carcinoma and two with cutaneous melanoma, achieved partial responses.

Overall study results and limits: Averaged across samples, CD8+ T cells carried more expanded clones than CD4+ did. Researchers did not establish what antigens the expanded peripheral T cells target.

V and J are TRBV4-3 and TRBJ2-7; D not certain. The input for sequencing was CD4+ or CD8+ T cells sorted from blood, taken in a trial of the OX40 agonist ivuxolimab. The source is an adult with an advanced solid tumor such as melanoma, head and neck, liver or kidney cancer. For the CDR3, the DNA is TGCGCCAGCAGCCTGACCGCGCGGAGCTCCTACGAGCAGTACTTC. This codes for CASSLTARSSYEQYF.